Shown below are 15 T cell receptor beta chains from a single sample sequenced in a study of CD8+ T cells in alopecia areata. Reverse transcribed after extraction, RNA yielded cDNA as the sequencing template. Sequenced by immunoSEQ multiplex PCR; TCRdb stores in-frame clones only, minus some. The sample gives roughly 250,000 clones, approximately 61% of which show up once; around 1.2% is in the top ten. The sequences come from CD4+ T cells sorted from blood, collected at week 0. These receptors all come from a human donor with alopecia areata.

This clone was detected only a few times. The chain has TRBV29-1 and TRBJ2-3; D gene ambiguous. Germline CDR1 reads SQVTM; CDR2 reads ANQGSEA. The CDR3 totals 11 residues. The ends were cut back, 4 bases at V and 6 bases at J, with 8 bases in the middle. CDR3 sequence (DNA): TGCAGCGTTGGGGTGTCGGATACGCAGTATTTT. This sequence encodes CSVGVSDTQYF.

This clone was seen a few times. The CDR3 reads CASSYRGTPLHF. The CDR3 bases are TGTGCCAGCAGTTACAGGGGAACACCCCTCCACTTT. V is TRBV27 and J is TRBJ1-6, with TRBD1 matching 7 bases. V was clipped by 4 bases and J by 11 bases; unmatched bases: 2. CDR1 MNHEY and CDR2 SMNVEV come from the germline V gene (reference sequence). There are 12 residues in the CDR3.

Notes on this clone: Additional DNA sequences in this sample encode the identical CDR3. V and J are TRBV29-1 and TRBJ2-5; D not resolved. This CDR3 is 11 amino acids long. CDR1 is SQVTM and CDR2 is ANQGSEA in the germline V gene. V dropped 4 bases and J dropped 5 bases, with 8 bases sitting between them. The CDR3 loop is CSVALGETQYF. CDR3 sequence (DNA): TGCAGCGTTGCTCTTGGGGAGACCCAGTACTTC.

This clone was detected once. The rearrangement links TRBV30 to TRBJ2-2; D is undetermined. With 3 bases removed from V and 3 bases from J, the gap between germline ends came to 8 bases. CDR1 and CDR2 from the germline V gene are GTSNPN and SVGIG (reference sequence). There are 13 residues in the CDR3. CDR3 residues: CAWRGAHTGELFF. The CDR3 DNA reads TGTGCCTGGAGAGGAGCACACACCGGGGAGCTGTTTTTT.

This chain links TRBV2 with TRBJ1-5; 9 bases are a match to TRBD1. The trim removed 1 base at V and 7 bases at J, leaving 2 bases unmatched. This CDR3 spans 14 amino acids. Germline V gene data show CDR1 as SNHLY and CDR2 as FYNNEI. The DNA of the CDR3 is TGTGCCAGCAGTGAAGGGGACAGGGACCAGCCCCAGCATTTT. Protein: CASSEGDRDQPQHF.

The genes are TRBV29-1 and TRBJ1-4; 8 bases line up with TRBD1. The CDR3 consists of 14 residues. Looked up from germline, CDR1 is SQVTM and CDR2 is ANQGSEA. V shed 6 bases, J shed 6 bases, and the junction held 9 bases outside the gene matches. CDR3 region: CSVYRDRSDEKLFF. The CDR3 nucleotides are TGCAGCGTGTACCGGGACAGGTCGGATGAAAAACTGTTTTTT.

The chain has TRBV6-6 and TRBJ1-1, with D perhaps TRBD1 (5 bases). The CDR3 is 14 residues long. V lost 6 bases, J lost 0 bases, and 11 bases lay in between. The germline CDR1 and CDR2 sequences are MNHNY and SVGAGI (reference sequence). The DNA for the CDR3 is TGTGCCAGCAGAACACGGGGCATGAACACTGAAGCTTTCTTT. It yields the protein CASRTRGMNTEAFF.

The chain combines TRBV4-1 with TRBJ1-5, with D possibly matching TRBD1 (6 bases). CDR1 and CDR2 from the germline V gene are MGHRA and YSYEKL. The CDR3 is 16 amino acids. V was cut by 1 base and J by 4 bases, with 14 bases left in between. The CDR3 is CASSQAPGQLNQPQHF. The CDR3 bases are TGCGCCAGCAGCCAAGCTCCAGGACAGCTAAATCAGCCCCAGCATTTT.

V usage is TRBV30 and J usage is TRBJ2-4; maybe TRBD2 (6 bases). This CDR3 has 14 residues. Per the germline V gene, CDR1 is GTSNPN and CDR2 is SVGIG (reference sequence). V was clipped by 3 bases and J by 9 bases, with 18 bases between them. CDR3 in amino acids: CAWSQPGLSGIQYF. For the CDR3, the DNA is TGTGCCTGGAGCCAACCGGGACTTTCGGGCATTCAGTACTTC.

V and J are TRBV9 and TRBJ1-2; D is unresolved. There are 13 residues in the CDR3. V dropped 0 bases and J dropped 0 bases, with 3 bases sitting between them. The germline V gene encodes CDR1 SGDLS and CDR2 YYNGEE. CDR3 amino acids: CASSVGANYGYTF. The CDR3 nucleotides read TGTGCCAGCAGCGTAGGGGCTAACTATGGCTACACCTTC. Filled out from reference TRBV9 and TRBJ1-2, the complete variable domain reads DSGVTQTPKHLITATGQRVTLRCSPRSGDLSVYWYQQSLDQGLQFLIQYYNGEERAKGNILERFSAQQFPDLHSELNLSSLELGDSALYFCASSVGANYGYTFGSGTRLTVV.

This chain links TRBV7-2 with TRBJ2-1; D perhaps matches TRBD1 (5 bases). CDR3 length equals 15 residues. V was trimmed by 0 bases and J by 6 bases, leaving 12 bases between them. The germline gives CDR1 SGHTA, CDR2 FQGNSA. The CDR3 coding sequence is TGTGCCAGCAGCTTAGCCCAGGGATCCCTCAATGAGCAGTTCTTC. This sequence encodes CASSLAQGSLNEQFF.

The chain employs TRBV2 and TRBJ2-1; D unresolved. CDR1 is SNHLY and CDR2 is FYNNEI in the germline V gene. CDR3 length equals 15 residues. Trimming took off 1 base at V and 10 bases at J, with 17 bases between the two ends. The CDR3 spells CASSEGSGWLGEQFF. In DNA, the CDR3 is TGTGCCAGCAGTGAAGGGTCAGGTTGGCTAGGGGAGCAGTTCTTC.

Only a few counts were recorded for this clone. V is TRBV29-1 and J is TRBJ2-6, with D unclear. CDR3 size: 13 residues. Trimming took 4 bases from V and 2 from J, leaving 6 bases between them. The germline gives CDR1 SQVTM, CDR2 ANQGSEA. CDR3 sequence: CSVVGPGANVLTF. The CDR3 region has the DNA TGCAGCGTTGTCGGGCCTGGGGCCAACGTCCTGACTTTC.

This clone occurred once. V gene TRBV29-1 combines with J gene TRBJ1-1, with 7 nucleotides matching TRBD1. With V trimmed by 7 bases and J by 1 base, 6 bases remained unmatched. The germline gives CDR1 SQVTM, CDR2 ANQGSEA. The CDR3 has 13 residues. As DNA, the CDR3 is TGCAGCGGTCAAAGGACAGGGAACACTGAAGCTTTCTTT. It specifies CSGQRTGNTEAFF.

The J gene is TRBJ1-1, the V gene TRBV7-9, with D possibly being TRBD1 (5 bases). This CDR3 has 13 residues. Trimming removed 5 bases at V and 5 bases at J, with 12 bases between. The germline V gene encodes CDR1 SEHNR and CDR2 FQNEAQ (reference sequence). CDR3 loop: CASSPTGGTEAFF. DNA of the CDR3: TGTGCCAGCAGCCCAACAGGTGGAACTGAAGCTTTCTTT.